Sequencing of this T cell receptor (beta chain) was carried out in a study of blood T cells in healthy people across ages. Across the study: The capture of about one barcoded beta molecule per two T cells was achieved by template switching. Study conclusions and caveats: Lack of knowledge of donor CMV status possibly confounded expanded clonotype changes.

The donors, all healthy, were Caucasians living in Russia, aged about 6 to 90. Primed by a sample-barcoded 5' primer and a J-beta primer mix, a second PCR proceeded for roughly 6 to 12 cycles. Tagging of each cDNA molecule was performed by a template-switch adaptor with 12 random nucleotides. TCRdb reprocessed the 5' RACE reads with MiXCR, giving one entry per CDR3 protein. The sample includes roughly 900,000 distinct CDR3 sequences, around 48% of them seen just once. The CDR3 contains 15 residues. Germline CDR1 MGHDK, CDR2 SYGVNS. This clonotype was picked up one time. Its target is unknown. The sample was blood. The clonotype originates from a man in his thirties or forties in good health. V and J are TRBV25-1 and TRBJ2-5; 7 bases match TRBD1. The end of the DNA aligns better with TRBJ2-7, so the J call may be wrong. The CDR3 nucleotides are TGTGCCAGCAGTGACCAGACAGGGACCGGCTGCGAGCAGTACTTC. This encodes CASSDQTGTGCEQYF.